This TCR beta chain was captured in a study of OX40 agonist ivuxolimab in advanced cancers. Across the study: The patients received agonistic anti-OX40 (CD134) antibody ivuxolimab. Whole-study findings and limits: CD8+ T cells averaged more expanded clones than CD4+. The study found among the lowest clonal expansion in partial responders at 0.1-3.0 mg/kg.

Of note for this clone: Antigen: not known.

Produced via immunoSEQ multiplex PCR; TCRdb's table is partial and in-frame only. The sample contains about 88,000 clones, around nine tenths of which appear only once. This CDR3 spans 14 amino acids. Looked up from germline, CDR1 is MNHEY and CDR2 is SVGAGI. Between the trimmed V and J ends, which lost 5 bases and 0 bases, there was a span of 10 bases. This clonotype was obtained from an adult with an advanced solid tumor such as melanoma, head and neck, liver or kidney cancer. The genes are TRBV6-5 and TRBJ1-2; D possibly corresponds to TRBD1 (6 bases). The sequences come from CD4+ or CD8+ T cells sorted from blood, collected in a trial of the OX40 agonist ivuxolimab. The CDR3 region has the DNA TGTGCCAGCAGTAGTCGGACAGCTAACTATGGCTACACCTTC. Its protein product is CASSSRTANYGYTF.